A single sample gave rise to the 31 T cell receptor beta chains below, sequenced in a study of OX40 agonist ivuxolimab in advanced cancers. Data came from immunoSEQ multiplex PCR; TCRdb stores just in-frame clones and leaves some out. The sample lists about 19,000 clones, about 90% occurring once. The material sequenced was CD4+ or CD8+ T cells sorted from blood, taken in a trial of the OX40 agonist ivuxolimab. These receptors originate from an adult with an advanced solid tumor such as melanoma, head and neck, liver or kidney cancer.

The rearrangement links TRBV11-1 to TRBJ2-7; 9 bases are shared with TRBD2. V was pared by 5 bases and J by 3 bases, with 8 bases of the junction left unmatched. CDR3 length: 15 residues. Germline values: CDR1 SGHAT, CDR2 FQDESV (reference sequence). The CDR3: CASSQAGLAFYEQYF. In DNA form, the CDR3 reads TGTGCCAGCAGCCAGGCGGGACTAGCTTTCTACGAGCAGTACTTC.

The CDR3 coding sequence is TGCGCCAGCAGCCAAGGGTCCCAGGCCGGGGAGCTGTTTTTT. It translates to CASSQGSQAGELFF. The J gene is TRBJ2-2, the V gene TRBV4-3; D not certain. Trimming shortened V by 1 base and J by 6 bases, and 9 bases separated the two germline ends. Germline V gene sequence: CDR1 LGHNA, CDR2 YSLEER. The CDR3 spans 14 residues.

In its sample, this clone ranks as medium-sized (0.01 to 0.1%). V is TRBV19 and J is TRBJ2-7; 7 bases map to TRBD2. The J segment lost 5 bases and the V segment lost 3 bases, leaving 7 bases of the junction unmatched. The germline gives CDR1 LNHDA, CDR2 SQIVND (reference sequence). The CDR3 totals 14 residues. CDR3 in DNA: TGTGCCAGTAGTATGGCCCCGGCGGGGGACGAGCAGTACTTC. Encoded protein: CASSMAPAGDEQYF.

J is TRBJ2-7 and V is TRBV5-6, with 9 bases fitting TRBD1. This CDR3 has 17 amino acids. V shed 3 bases, J shed 2 bases, and the junction held 12 bases outside the gene matches. Germline-derived CDR1 and CDR2 are SGHDT and YYEEEE. CDR3 nucleotides: TGTGCCAGCAGCTCCTCCCCGGGACAGGGTATTACCTACGAGCAGTACTTC. This translates into CASSSSPGQGITYEQYF.

The V gene is TRBV28, the J gene TRBJ2-3, with D unresolved. The length of the CDR3 is 15 residues. The germline V gene encodes CDR1 MDHEN and CDR2 SYDVKM. The V gene lost 6 bases and the J gene lost 6 bases, with 19 bases spanning the gap. This chain's CDR3 is CASRRGLLHLDTQYF. DNA for the CDR3: TGTGCCAGCAGGCGTGGCCTTCTCCACCTCGATACGCAGTATTTT.

V gene TRBV18 combines with J gene TRBJ2-7; 7 nucleotides align to TRBD2. The V segment lost 3 bases and the J segment 3 bases; nucleotides outside the gene matches: 8. In germline, CDR1 is KGHSH, CDR2 LQKENI. This CDR3 has 15 amino acids. The CDR3 region has the DNA TGTGCCAGCTCACCGGTCGGGACTACCCTCTACGAGCAGTACTTC. This encodes CASSPVGTTLYEQYF.

The chain uses TRBV4-3 and TRBJ2-1, with D possibly being TRBD2 (6 bases). Trimming shortened V by 1 base and J by 5 bases, and 9 bases separated the two germline ends. Germline V gene data show CDR1 as LGHNA and CDR2 as YSLEER. This CDR3 is built from 14 residues. The CDR3 DNA reads TGCGCCAGCAGCCAAGGCCCTAGCGACAATGAGCAGTTCTTC. This codes for CASSQGPSDNEQFF.

The J gene is TRBJ1-4, the V gene TRBV4-2; a possible D gene is TRBD1 (6 bases). V lost 3 bases, J lost 3 bases, and 8 bases lay in between. The CDR3 is 14 amino acids. Germline V gene lookup returns CDR1 LGHNA and CDR2 YNFKEQ. CDR3 DNA: TGTGCCAGCAGCCATAACAGGGCTAATGAAAAACTGTTTTTT. It specifies CASSHNRANEKLFF.

The chain combines TRBV18 with TRBJ2-1, with TRBD1 matching 9 bases. Looked up from germline, CDR1 is KGHSH and CDR2 is LQKENI. The V segment lost 3 bases and the J segment 3 bases; nucleotides outside the gene matches: 3. The CDR3 extends over 15 amino acids. The CDR3 loop is CASSPGQGFYNEQFF. The CDR3 DNA sequence: TGTGCCAGCTCACCGGGACAGGGATTCTACAATGAGCAGTTCTTC. Looking up the rest from reference TRBV18 and TRBJ2-1 gives the full variable domain: NAGVMQNPRHLVRRRGQEARLRCSPMKGHSHVYWYRQLPEEGLKFMVYLQKENIIDESGMPKERFSAEFPKEGPSILRIQQVVRGDSAAYFCASSPGQGFYNEQFFGPGTRLTVL.

To note about this clone: The identical CDR3 is also encoded by other nucleotide sequences in the sample. V and J are TRBV7-9 and TRBJ2-7; 7 bases fit TRBD2. After removal of 1 base from V and 5 bases from J, the junction contained 5 bases not matched to a gene. The CDR3 length is 14 residues. Germline assignment: CDR1 SEHNR and CDR2 FQNEAQ (reference sequence). CDR3 amino acids: CASSLVGGPNEQYF. Here the CDR3 DNA reads TGTGCCAGCAGCTTAGTGGGAGGGCCGAACGAGCAGTACTTC. The full variable domain, rest sourced from reference TRBV7-9 and TRBJ2-7, is DTGVSQNPRHKITKRGQNVTFRCDPISEHNRLYWYRQTLGQGPEFLTYFQNEAQLEKSRLLSDRFSAERPKGSFSTLEIQRTEQGDSAMYLCASSLVGGPNEQYFGPGTRLTVT.

V and J are TRBV7-2 and TRBJ2-2; D is uncertain. The CDR3 covers 13 residues. V lost 5 bases and J 3 bases, leaving 7 bases between the germline ends. CDR1 and CDR2 (germline): SGHTA, FQGNSA. CDR3 nucleotide sequence: TGTGCCAGCAGCCCCCAGCACACCGGGGAGCTGTTTTTT. Translated, it gives CASSPQHTGELFF. The full variable domain, in which reference TRBV7-2 and TRBJ2-2 provide the parts outside the CDR3, is GAGVSQSPSNKVTEKGKDVELRCDPISGHTALYWYRQSLGQGLEFLIYFQGNSAPDKSGLPSDRFSAERTGGSVSTLTIQRTQQEDSAVYLCASSPQHTGELFFGEGSRLTVL.

V is TRBV4-3 and J is TRBJ2-3, with TRBD2 identical over 8 bases. V was clipped by 6 bases and J by 5 bases; unmatched bases: 7. The germline CDR1 and CDR2 sequences are LGHNA and YSLEER. There are 14 residues in the CDR3. The CDR3 is CASSPGGPRDTQYF. CDR3 sequence (DNA): TGCGCCAGCAGTCCGGGAGGGCCCCGAGATACGCAGTATTTT.

The gene calls are TRBV9 and TRBJ2-2; TRBD2 is a possible D gene (5 bases). V lost 6 bases and J lost 5, with 20 bases in between. The CDR3 extends over 16 amino acids. The germline CDR1 and CDR2 sequences are SGDLS and YYNGEE. The CDR3, as DNA: TGTGCCAGCACCCCGAGGGTACATTTACAAACCGGGGAGCTGTTTTTT. This sequence encodes CASTPRVHLQTGELFF.

CDR3 loop: CASSVRRNGELFF. The CDR3 nucleotides read TGTGCCAGCAGCGTACGACGAAACGGGGAGCTGTTTTTT. J is TRBJ2-2 and V is TRBV9, with no clear D. The germline V gene has CDR1 SGDLS and CDR2 YYNGEE. The V gene lost 1 base and the J gene lost 7 bases, with 8 bases spanning the gap. This CDR3 region has 13 residues.

V gene TRBV19 combines with J gene TRBJ2-7, with D possibly TRBD1 on 6 matching bases. V lost 2 bases to trimming and J lost 2 bases, with 10 bases between them. CDR1 is LNHDA, CDR2 SQIVND, per germline (reference sequence). The length of the CDR3 is 14 residues. The DNA for the CDR3 is TGTGCCAGTAGTATACGGACAGCTGCCTACGAGCAGTACTTC. Protein: CASSIRTAAYEQYF. The whole variable domain, filled in from reference TRBV19 and TRBJ2-7, reads DGGITQSPKYLFRKEGQNVTLSCEQNLNHDAMYWYRQDPGQGLRLIYYSQIVNDFQKGDIAEGYSVSREKKESFPLTVTSAQKNPTAFYLCASSIRTAAYEQYFGPGTRLTVT.

V is TRBV2 and J is TRBJ2-7, with 9 positions matching TRBD2. V lost 4 bases to trimming and J lost 5 bases; unmatched junction nucleotides: 6. Germline CDR1 and CDR2: SNHLY and FYNNEI. The length of the CDR3 is 14 residues. The CDR3 loop is CASSVFSGSDEQYF. The CDR3 bases are TGTGCCAGCAGTGTTTTTAGCGGGAGCGACGAGCAGTACTTC.

The chain couples TRBV19 to TRBJ2-1, with 7 bases that match TRBD1. The V and J ends lost 8 bases and 1 base, in that order; junction bases with no gene match: 17. CDR1 and CDR2 (germline): LNHDA, SQIVND (reference sequence). The CDR3 consists of 18 residues. CDR3 protein: CASGGQTFSGWSYNEQFF. CDR3 bases: TGTGCCAGTGGGGGACAGACCTTCTCCGGGTGGTCCTACAATGAGCAGTTCTTC.

This rearrangement joins TRBV4-1 to TRBJ1-5, with D uncertain. Germline-derived CDR1 and CDR2 are MGHRA and YSYEKL. V was cut by 0 bases and J by 9 bases, with 9 bases left in between. The CDR3 spans 13 residues. The DNA for the CDR3 is TGCGCCAGCAGCCAAGACCACCCTGGGCCCCAGCATTTT. Translation: CASSQDHPGPQHF.

The sample holds one count of this clone. The rearrangement joins TRBV15 to TRBJ2-7; D is possibly TRBD1 or TRBD2 (5 bases each). The CDR3 is 14 amino acids. The ends were cut back, 6 bases at V and 0 bases at J, with 12 bases in the middle. CDR1 and CDR2 (germline): LNHNV, YYDKDF (reference sequence). CDR3 loop: CATRRGPGSYEQYF. The CDR3 DNA reads TGTGCCACCAGGAGGGGACCTGGCTCCTACGAGCAGTACTTC.

Points on this clone: Other DNA sequences within the sample encode an identical CDR3. The V gene is TRBV19, the J gene TRBJ2-1; the D is unclear. The CDR3 is made up of 13 amino acids. V lost 6 bases, J lost 2 bases, and 8 bases lay in between. Germline loops: CDR1 LNHDA, CDR2 SQIVND (reference sequence). CDR3 bases: TGTGCCAGTAGCTCCGCGGCCTACAATGAGCAGTTCTTC. Translated: CASSSAAYNEQFF.

The chain is built from TRBV27 and TRBJ2-5; D is unresolved. The CDR3 loop spans 15 amino acids. The ends were cut back, 4 bases at V and 5 bases at J, with 17 bases in the middle. Germline lookup yields CDR1 MNHEY and CDR2 SMNVEV (reference sequence). CDR3: CASSSRVYSRETQYF. CDR3 DNA sequence: TGTGCCAGCAGTTCCCGGGTCTATTCTCGGGAGACCCAGTACTTC.

In its sample, this clone was seen once. The chain employs TRBV6-1 and TRBJ2-1; TRBD2 matches at 9 bases. V shed 6 bases, J shed 2 bases, and the junction held 5 bases outside the gene matches. Looked up from germline, CDR1 is MNHNS and CDR2 is SASEGT. The CDR3 loop spans 15 amino acids. The CDR3 sequence is CASSVASGTYNEQFF. CDR3 bases: TGTGCCAGCAGCGTAGCTAGCGGGACCTACAATGAGCAGTTCTTC.

This clone came up a few times. The CDR3 DNA is TGTGCCAGCAGCTTGGGGGGACGACTCTTAGATGGCTACACCTTC. Translated: CASSLGGRLLDGYTF. The chain couples TRBV7-3 to TRBJ1-2; possible D gene TRBD1, 5 bases. The length of the CDR3 is 15 residues. Germline V gives CDR1 SGHTA, CDR2 FQGTGA. With 3 bases removed from V and 6 bases from J, the gap between germline ends came to 17 bases.

The chain joins TRBV28 to TRBJ2-7, with TRBD2 matching 8 bases. The CDR3 is 15 amino acids. Per germline, CDR1 MDHEN and CDR2 SYDVKM. The V segment lost 6 bases and the J segment 4 bases; nucleotides outside the gene matches: 11. The CDR3 is CASRPVAGIAYEQYF. CDR3 sequence (DNA): TGTGCCAGCAGACCCGTAGCGGGGATAGCTTACGAGCAGTACTTC.

This chain uses TRBV6-5 with TRBJ2-2, with no clear D. Germline V gives CDR1 MNHEY, CDR2 SVGAGI. The length of the CDR3 is 14 residues. Trimming shortened V by 2 bases and J by 2 bases, and 6 bases separated the two germline ends. CDR3 in DNA: TGTGCCAGCAGTTACGGGCTAAACACCGGGGAGCTGTTTTTT. It translates to CASSYGLNTGELFF.

The chain couples TRBV10-2 to TRBJ1-1; D unclear. Looked up from germline, CDR1 is WSHSY and CDR2 is SAAADI. The CDR3 totals 11 residues. Trimming left V 4 bases short and J 7 bases short, with 7 bases between. The CDR3 region has the DNA TGCGCCAGCAGTGCTGACGGTGAAGCTTTCTTT. It is translated as CASSADGEAFF.

The rearrangement uses TRBV14 and TRBJ2-1; 11 positions agree with TRBD2. With V trimmed by 5 bases and J by 9 bases, 6 bases remained unmatched. CDR1 is SGHDN, CDR2 FVKESK, per germline. This CDR3 spans 14 amino acids. CDR3 region: CASSELAGVSEQFF. CDR3 DNA sequence: TGTGCCAGCAGCGAACTAGCGGGAGTTAGTGAGCAGTTCTTC.

The J gene is TRBJ2-7, the V gene TRBV9, with a possible D match to TRBD2 (6 bases). CDR3 length: 14 amino acids. Germline V lookup: CDR1 SGDLS, CDR2 YYNGEE. The V gene lost 4 bases and the J gene lost 2 bases, with 13 bases spanning the gap. The CDR3: CASSQGLQTYEQYF. The CDR3 nucleotides are TGTGCCAGCAGCCAGGGACTCCAAACCTACGAGCAGTACTTC.

The V gene is TRBV4-2, the J gene TRBJ1-4, with D tentatively TRBD1 (5 bases). Per germline, CDR1 LGHNA and CDR2 YNFKEQ. With 3 bases removed from V and 8 bases from J, the gap between germline ends came to 28 bases. This CDR3 comprises 19 residues. Here the CDR3 DNA reads TGTGCCAGCAGCCACAGCACGGCCAGGACGATGGGGACTCTGGAAAAACTGTTTTTT. Encoded protein: CASSHSTARTMGTLEKLFF.

This clone is a singleton in its sample. The genes are TRBV5-1 and TRBJ1-1; possible D gene TRBD1, 5 bases. V lost 3 bases to trimming and J lost 0 bases, with 21 bases between them. This CDR3 comprises 18 residues. CDR1 is SGHRS, CDR2 YFSETQ, per germline. CDR3: CASSYDSGPSFMNTEAFF. Written as DNA, the CDR3 is TGCGCCAGCAGCTACGACTCGGGGCCCTCATTCATGAACACTGAAGCTTTCTTT.

The chain employs TRBV4-1 and TRBJ2-7, with 7 nucleotides matching TRBD2. With V trimmed by 1 base and J by 4 bases, 1 base remained unmatched. In germline, CDR1 is MGHRA, CDR2 YSYEKL. The CDR3 consists of 13 residues. CDR3 sequence: CASSQGGGYEQYF. CDR3 bases: TGCGCCAGCAGCCAAGGGGGAGGGTACGAGCAGTACTTC.